These 22 T cell receptor beta chains came from one sample sequenced in a study of glioma-infiltrating T cells. TCR alpha and beta CDR3 regions were amplified from RNA using iRepertoire nested multiplex PCR. TCRdb redid the calling of the multiplex PCR reads with MiXCR, one entry per CDR3 protein. The sample carries about 22,000 distinct CDR3 sequences, around 25% recorded once. The sample was glioma tissue, nonneoplastic brain tissue, or PBMCs (not recorded which). All receptors come from a human donor with low-grade glioma or glioblastoma, undergoing nonglioma brain surgery, or in good health (not recorded which).

This clonotype has more than one count but fewer than ten. A much more abundant neighbour one base away suggests this may be a read error. The gene calls are TRBV6-5 and TRBJ2-5, with D unresolved. The J call may be incorrect, as the DNA end agrees better with TRBJ2-1. Germline V gene lookup returns CDR1 MNHEY and CDR2 SVGAGI. The CDR3 loop spans 13 amino acids. The DNA of the CDR3 is TGTGTGACTCGCTTCGTCTCCTACAATGTGCAGTTCTTC. Amino acids: CVTRFVSYNVQFF.

The CDR3 DNA reads as TGTGCCAGCAGTTTTTTTCAGGATGGTAGCAATCAGCCCCAGCATTTT. Encoded protein: CASSFFQDGSNQPQHF. The V call is TRBV12-3 or TRBV12-4, the J call TRBJ1-5, with D hard to call. V was clipped by 3 bases and J by 0 bases, with 12 bases between them. The CDR3 is made up of 16 amino acids.

This clonotype came up many times. The chain uses TRBV7-2 and TRBJ2-3; D uncertain. CDR3 size: 12 residues. CDR1 and CDR2 (germline): SGHTA, FQGNSA. The germline V and J ends were trimmed by 5 bases and 4 bases, with 7 bases remaining between them. This chain's CDR3 is CASSPQSDTQYF. For the CDR3, the DNA is TGTGCCAGCAGCCCCCAGTCAGATACGCAGTATTTT.

This clonotype was seen ten or more times. V is TRBV7-9 and J is TRBJ1-1; D gene ambiguous. The CDR3 covers 12 residues. CDR1 SEHNR and CDR2 FQNEAQ come from the germline V gene (reference sequence). V was pared by 3 bases and J by 7 bases, with 9 bases between. Here the CDR3 DNA reads TGTGCCAGCAGCTTTCGGGTTGGTGAAGCTTTCTTT. Translated: CASSFRVGEAFF.

Comment on this clonotype: This sequence may be a read error, since a much larger clone differs from it by one base. This chain uses TRBV6-2 or TRBV6-3 with TRBJ2-7, with 7 bases identical to TRBD1. The V gene's germline CDR1 is MNHEY and CDR2 SVGEGT. The CDR3 is 13 residues long. The CDR3 coding sequence is TGTGCCAGCAGCAGAGACAGGGTTTACGAGGAGTACTTC. It is translated as CASSRDRVYEEYF.

This clonotype was picked up a small number of times. This chain connects TRBV7-2 to TRBJ2-7; weak D call: TRBD1 (5 bases). Trimming shortened V by 2 bases and J by 2 bases, and 25 bases separated the two germline ends. CDR3 length: 19 amino acids. Germline values: CDR1 SGHTA, CDR2 FQGNSA. DNA of the CDR3: TGTGCCAGCAGCTTACCCCTCGCGTCCACAGGTCATACTCCCTACGAGCAGTACTTC. Translation: CASSLPLASTGHTPYEQYF.

This chain joins TRBV28 and TRBJ2-7; D is ambiguous. Trimming removed 2 bases from V and 5 bases from J, with 13 bases in between. CDR3 length: 14 amino acids. CDR1 MDHEN and CDR2 SYDVKM come from the germline V gene. In DNA, the CDR3 is TGTGCCAGCAGTTTAACGCACTTAGCAGACGAGCAGTACTTC. This codes for CASSLTHLADEQYF.

On this clonotype itself: A much larger clone differs from this one at a single base, so this may be a read error. The chain couples TRBV3-1 to TRBJ2-3; D not certain. CDR3 size: 14 residues. The germline CDR1 and CDR2 sequences are LGHDT and YNNKEL (reference sequence). Here the CDR3 DNA reads TGTGCCAGCAGCCAAGGTGGAAGTGACGGTACGAAGTATTTT. It codes for CASSQGGSDGTKYF.

By proportion, this clonotype is medium-sized. The V call is TRBV4-1, the J call TRBJ2-3; D is unclear. Trimming took off 0 bases at V and 6 bases at J, with 4 bases between the two ends. CDR1 is MGHRA, CDR2 YSYEKL, per germline. This CDR3 is 12 amino acids long. The CDR3 DNA sequence: TGCGCCAGCAGCCAAGACGTCGATACGCAGTATTTT. It translates to CASSQDVDTQYF.

This clonotype was seen repeatedly, ten times or more. V and J are TRBV6-1 and TRBJ2-1, with D unresolved. The germline CDR1 and CDR2 sequences are MNHNS and SASEGT. Trimming took 5 bases from V and 7 from J, leaving 9 bases between them. The CDR3 loop spans 12 amino acids. The CDR3 DNA reads TGTGCCAGCAGTCGACACCCTAATGAGCAGTTCTTC. Amino acid sequence: CASSRHPNEQFF.

The CDR3 nucleotides are TGTGCCAGCGCCGTCGTGGGCCAAGAGACCCAGTACTTC. Its protein is CASAVVGQETQYF. The genes are TRBV12-3 or TRBV12-4 and TRBJ2-5; D unclear. The CDR3 sequence is 13 residues long. V was trimmed by 8 bases and J by 1 base, leaving 11 bases between them.

V gene TRBV29-1 combines with J gene TRBJ2-1, with D perhaps TRBD1 (6 bases). CDR1 SQVTM and CDR2 ANQGSEA come from the germline V gene. The ends were cut back, 3 bases at V and 7 bases at J, with 16 bases in the middle. This CDR3 comprises 14 residues. The CDR3 DNA reads TGCAGCGTTGAGATCTCACAGGGATGGAATGAGCAGTTCTTC. This sequence encodes CSVEISQGWNEQFF.

The V gene is TRBV12-3 or TRBV12-4, the J gene TRBJ2-1; D is perhaps TRBD2 (7 bases). CDR3 length: 14 amino acids. V was pared by 5 bases and J by 6 bases, with 14 bases between. CDR3 amino acids: CASSHGRGVNEQFF. The CDR3 DNA reads as TGTGCCAGCAGTCATGGGAGGGGGGTCAATGAGCAGTTCTTC.

Of note for this clonotype: This could be a read error, since a much larger clone is one nucleotide away. The chain is built from TRBV20-1 and TRBJ2-1, with D possibly TRBD1 on 5 matching bases. CDR1 DFQATT and CDR2 SNEGSKA come from the germline V gene (reference sequence). Trimming cost V 2 bases and J 7 bases, with 15 bases left between them. The length of the CDR3 is 14 residues. The CDR3 DNA reads TGCAGTGCTAGAAGGGTAGGGGTGGGAAATGAGCAGTTCTTC. The encoded protein is CSARRVGVGNEQFF.

This clonotype was seen at least ten times. V gene TRBV25-1 combines with J gene TRBJ1-1; D possibly corresponds to TRBD1 (5 bases). V was shortened by 8 bases and J by 5 bases, with 15 bases between the two germline ends. The CDR3 contains 13 residues. Per the germline V gene, CDR1 is MGHDK and CDR2 is SYGVNS. CDR3 DNA: TGTGCCAGCGGGGCCGCGGGGAGAACTGAAGCTTTCTTT. Its protein is CASGAAGRTEAFF.

The chain links TRBV7-2 to TRBJ2-3; perhaps TRBD1 as D (5 bases). Between the trimmed V and J ends, which lost 2 bases and 8 bases, there was a span of 17 bases. CDR3 size: 15 residues. Germline loops: CDR1 SGHTA, CDR2 FQGNSA. The CDR3 region is CASSLSLVRTSTQYF. The CDR3 DNA sequence: TGTGCCAGCAGCTTAAGTTTAGTCCGGACAAGTACGCAGTATTTT.

This sequence joins TRBV28 and TRBJ1-1; maybe TRBD1 (5 bases). CDR1 and CDR2 (germline): MDHEN, SYDVKM. The CDR3 has 14 residues. With 6 bases removed from V and 0 bases from J, the gap between germline ends came to 11 bases. CDR3 sequence reads: CASRVTAMNTEAFF. In DNA form, the CDR3 reads TGTGCCAGCAGGGTGACAGCTATGAACACTGAAGCTTTCTTT.

The V call is TRBV9, the J call TRBJ2-6; D is uncertain. Germline V gives CDR1 SGDLS, CDR2 YYNGEE. Between the trimmed V and J ends, which lost 0 bases and 2 bases, there was a span of 9 bases. The CDR3 length is 16 residues. The CDR3 DNA sequence: TGTGCCAGCAGCGTAGGACTGGGAACTGGGGCCAACGTCCTGACTTTC. It translates to CASSVGLGTGANVLTF.

The table lists this clonotype with a few counts. The chain recombines TRBV7-2 with TRBJ2-1; 7 positions match TRBD2. The CDR3 spans 15 residues. Trimming removed 3 bases from V and 4 bases from J; junction bases left unmatched: 6. The V gene's germline CDR1 is SGHTA and CDR2 FQGNSA. The CDR3 region has the DNA TGTGCCAGCAGCTTCCCAGCGGGGTGGTACAATGAGCAGTTCTTC. Encoded protein: CASSFPAGWYNEQFF.

This clonotype was counted ten times or more. The chain joins TRBV6-1 to TRBJ2-5; 9 bases agree with TRBD2. The CDR3 covers 17 residues. Germline V lookup: CDR1 MNHNS, CDR2 SASEGT. Losses at the gene ends were 5 bases for V and 2 bases for J; bases not matched to a gene: 12. The CDR3 here is CASSRPRSSGGQETQYF. CDR3 DNA sequence: TGTGCCAGCAGTCGCCCTCGGTCAAGCGGGGGGCAAGAGACCCAGTACTTC.

In its sample, this clonotype was seen many times. The chain combines TRBV7-9 with TRBJ1-5; 7 positions match TRBD1. Losses at the gene ends were 7 bases for V and 4 bases for J; bases not matched to a gene: 4. The CDR3 sequence is 13 residues long. Germline CDR1 reads SEHNR; CDR2 reads FQNEAQ (reference sequence). CDR3 loop: CASNRGQNQPQHF. The CDR3 coding sequence is TGTGCCAGCAACAGGGGACAGAATCAGCCCCAGCATTTT.

This clonotype was observed a handful of times. The chain uses TRBV19 and TRBJ1-1; possible D gene TRBD1, 5 bases. This CDR3 spans 13 amino acids. The germline CDR1 and CDR2 sequences are LNHDA and SQIVND (reference sequence). V dropped 3 bases and J dropped 9 bases, with 14 bases sitting between them. CDR3 sequence: CASSIGPGTKAFF. The CDR3 nucleotides read TGTGCCAGTAGTATTGGTCCTGGGACTAAAGCTTTCTTT.